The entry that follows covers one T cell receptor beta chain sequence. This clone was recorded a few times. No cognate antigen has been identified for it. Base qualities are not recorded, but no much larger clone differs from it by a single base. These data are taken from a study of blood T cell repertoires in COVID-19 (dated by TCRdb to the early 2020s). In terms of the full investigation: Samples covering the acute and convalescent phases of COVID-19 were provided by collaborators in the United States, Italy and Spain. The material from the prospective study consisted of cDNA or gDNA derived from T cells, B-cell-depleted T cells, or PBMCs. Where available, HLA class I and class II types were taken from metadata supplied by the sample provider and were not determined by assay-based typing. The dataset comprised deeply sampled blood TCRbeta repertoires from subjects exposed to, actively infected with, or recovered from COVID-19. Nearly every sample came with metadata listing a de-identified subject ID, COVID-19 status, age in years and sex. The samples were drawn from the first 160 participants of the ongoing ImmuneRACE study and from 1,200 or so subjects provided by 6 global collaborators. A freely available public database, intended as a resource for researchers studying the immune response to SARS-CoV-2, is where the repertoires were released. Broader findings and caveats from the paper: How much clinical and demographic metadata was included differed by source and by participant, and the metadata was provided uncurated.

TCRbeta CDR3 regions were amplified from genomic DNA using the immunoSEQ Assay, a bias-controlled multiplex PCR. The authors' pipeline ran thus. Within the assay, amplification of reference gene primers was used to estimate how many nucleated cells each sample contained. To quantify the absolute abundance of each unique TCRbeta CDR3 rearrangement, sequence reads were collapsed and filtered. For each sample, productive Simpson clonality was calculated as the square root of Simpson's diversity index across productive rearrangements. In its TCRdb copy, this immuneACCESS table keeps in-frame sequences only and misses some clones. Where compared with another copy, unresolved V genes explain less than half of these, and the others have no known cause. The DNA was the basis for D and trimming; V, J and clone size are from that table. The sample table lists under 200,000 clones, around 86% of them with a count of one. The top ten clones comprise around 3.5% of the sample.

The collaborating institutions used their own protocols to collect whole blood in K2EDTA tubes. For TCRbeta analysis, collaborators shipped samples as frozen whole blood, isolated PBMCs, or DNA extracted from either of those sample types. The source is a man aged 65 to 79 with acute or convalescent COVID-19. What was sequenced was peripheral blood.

The nucleotides are TGCGCCAGCAGCGTTTCAGGGGCGTACAATGAGCAGTTCTTC. This yields the protein CASSVSGAYNEQFF. The rearranged chain carries TRBV5-1 and TRBJ2-1, and TRBD1 may be the D gene, going by 6 matching bases. V loses 4 bases of germline sequence and J loses 4 bases, and the interval between the two ends is 12 bases. CDR1 and CDR2 are drawn from the germline V gene: SGHRS, YFSETQ. There are 14 amino acids in the CDR3, from cysteine to phenylalanine inclusive. The DNA shown is the 42-base CDR3, in frame from base 1.